A single sample gave rise to the 4 T cell receptor beta chains below, sequenced in a study of response to subunit inactivated influenza vaccine. TCRdb re-called the RT-PCR reads with MiXCR, one entry per CDR3 protein. Altogether fewer than 600,000 distinct CDR3 sequences are present, roughly 7.9% being singletons, with the ten largest covering around 14%. The specimen comprised PBMCs from blood, sampled 23 to 25 months after vaccination. These receptors were collected from a man in his fifties or sixties who received an inactivated influenza vaccine.

The sample holds many counts of this clonotype. The chain employs TRBV24-1 and TRBJ2-2; D remains ambiguous. The CDR3 is 15 amino acids. Germline V lookup: CDR1 KGHDR, CDR2 SFDVKD. Trimming pared 1 base from V and 0 bases from J, leaving 5 bases between. CDR3 in DNA: TGTGCCACCAGTGATTTCAGATCGAACACCGGGGAGCTGTTTTTT. Translating it yields CATSDFRSNTGELFF.

The chain recombines TRBV20-1 with TRBJ2-4; D call uncertain. The CDR3 covers 15 residues. The germline V and J ends were trimmed by 6 bases and 1 base, with 16 bases remaining between them. CDR1 and CDR2 from the germline V gene are DFQATT and SNEGSKA (reference sequence). The CDR3 sequence: CSAAPRVWAKNIQYF. CDR3 DNA: TGCAGTGCCGCCCCCCGGGTGTGGGCCAAAAACATTCAGTACTTC.

This clonotype was observed many times. The rearrangement joins TRBV7-2 to TRBJ2-3; D gene unclear. Germline CDR1 and CDR2: SGHTA and FQGNSA. This CDR3 is built from 12 residues. V was cut by 5 bases and J by 7 bases, with 10 bases left in between. The CDR3: CASSTWQYTQYF. The CDR3 coding sequence is TGTGCCAGCAGCACCTGGCAGTATACGCAGTATTTT.

This clonotype was observed a few times. The rearrangement uses TRBV20-1 and TRBJ2-7, with 10 positions matching TRBD1. The germline CDR1 and CDR2 sequences are DFQATT and SNEGSKA (reference sequence). The V and J ends lost 6 bases and 5 bases, in that order; junction bases with no gene match: 10. The length of the CDR3 is 14 residues. The CDR3 DNA is TGCAGTGCCTCGCAAGGGACAGGGGTCCACGAGCAGTACTTC. Translated: CSASQGTGVHEQYF.